These T cell receptor beta chains were read from a single sample in a study of OX40 agonist ivuxolimab in advanced cancers. Measured with immunoSEQ multiplex PCR; TCRdb has only the in-frame clones, and not every one. This table has roughly 150,000 clones, 90% to 95% appearing once. The sample consisted of CD4+ or CD8+ T cells sorted from blood, taken in a trial of the OX40 agonist ivuxolimab. These receptors all stem from an adult with an advanced solid tumor such as melanoma, head and neck, liver or kidney cancer. The conserved cysteine and the conserved F or W are not part of the CDR3 here. Clone size appears in some rows only: once, few, many, or a class for an expanded clone.

abundance: .; v_gene: TRBV7-2; CDR3aa: ASSFQRGGYNEQF
abundance: .; v_gene: TRBV19; CDR3aa: ASSLPSGDGYT
abundance: .; v_gene: TRBV9; CDR3aa: ASSTSAYYEQY
abundance: once; v_gene: TRBV4-3; CDR3aa: ASSQGGTGEETQY
abundance: .; v_gene: TRBV6-5; CDR3aa: ASSSGTGVDEQF
abundance: .; v_gene: TRBV30; CDR3aa: AWSVSRVWGLGSSTGELF
abundance: .; v_gene: TRBV28; CDR3aa: ASSLWTSGRTETQY
abundance: .; v_gene: TRBV18; CDR3aa: ASSMGQAHTEAF
abundance: .; v_gene: TRBV11-1; CDR3aa: ASSLEASEAF
abundance: .; v_gene: TRBV19; CDR3aa: ASSKTRFNQPQH
abundance: .; v_gene: TRBV27; CDR3aa: ASSLGWVGRSETQY
abundance: .; v_gene: TRBV7-2; CDR3aa: ASSFQRGAVRRDTQY